The rows below give T cell receptor beta chains drawn from one sample of a study of T cell repertoires in cytomegalovirus infection. One entry per CDR3 protein, called by TCRdb with MiXCR from the reads. The table records around 310,000 distinct CDR3 sequences, about a sixth of them present only once. The source material was PBMCs. These receptors all come from a human donor in good health (CMV status not recorded). Some clones in this sample may be carry-over from other donors' samples. Each CDR3 is given with its conserved first and last residue. D genes are given only for firm matches. Where a row states a size, it is once, few, many or the class of an expanded clone; other rows omit it.

clone size,CDR3 length,V gene,D gene,J gene,CDR3 protein,CDR3 DNA
NA,21,TRBV11-3,NA,TRBJ1-4,CASSLPTGGGFLVATNEKLFF,TGTGCCAGCAGCTTACCCACCGGTGGCGGCTTCCTGGTTGCCACTAATGAAAAACTGTTTTTT
few,15,TRBV20-1,NA,TRBJ1-1,CSASVYGTGNTEAFF,TGCAGTGCTAGTGTATACGGGACTGGCAACACTGAAGCTTTCTTT
few,13,TRBV6-5,NA,TRBJ2-7,CASSLTGRGEQYF,TGTGCCAGCAGTTTAACAGGGCGAGGCGAGCAGTACTTC
many,15,TRBV7-9,TRBD2,TRBJ2-7,CASSPRGGGSYEQYF,TGTGCCAGCAGCCCAAGGGGCGGGGGTTCCTACGAGCAGTACTTC
few,16,TRBV6-1,NA,TRBJ1-6,CASGSLGGALKSPLHF,TGTGCCAGCGGTAGCCTTGGGGGCGCATTAAAATCACCCCTCCACTTT
NA,13,TRBV27,NA,TRBJ2-3,CASRGQGTDTQYF,TGTGCCAGCAGGGGGCAAGGCACAGATACGCAGTATTTT
NA,16,TRBV25-1,NA,TRBJ2-5,CASSESPDGKLETQYF,TGTGCCAGCAGTGAATCTCCGGACGGGAAACTAGAGACCCAGTACTTC
NA,14,TRBV12-3/TRBV12-4,TRBD1,TRBJ1-6,CASSSWTGNSPLHF,TGTGCCAGCAGTTCGTGGACAGGCAATTCACCCCTCCACTTT
NA,21,TRBV5-4,TRBD2,TRBJ2-1,CASSLDQTGTSGTSSYNEQFF,TGTGCCAGCAGCTTGGACCAAACCGGGACTAGCGGGACCAGCTCCTACAATGAGCAGTTCTTC
few,13,TRBV25-1,NA,TRBJ1-2,CASTKATSYGYTF,TGTGCCAGCACTAAGGCGACTTCCTATGGCTACACCTTC
NA,14,TRBV12-3/TRBV12-4,NA,TRBJ2-7,CASSLEGWGYEQYF,TGTGCCAGCAGTCTCGAGGGCTGGGGCTACGAGCAGTACTTC
NA,11,TRBV12-3/TRBV12-4,NA,TRBJ2-1,CASSLGRYAFF,TGTGCCAGCAGTTTGGGCAGATATGCGTTCTTC
few,15,TRBV5-1,NA,TRBJ2-7,CASSPGPDFSYEQYF,TGCGCCAGCAGCCCCGGACCAGATTTCTCCTACGAGCAGTACTTC
NA,14,TRBV3-1,NA,TRBJ2-3,CASSQVARADTQYF,TGTGCCAGCAGCCAAGTTGCCAGGGCAGATACGCAGTATTTT
few,15,TRBV5-1,NA,TRBJ2-1,CASSLDSGPHNEQFF,TGCGCCAGCAGCTTGGATTCAGGCCCCCACAATGAGCAGTTCTTC